The source of this TCR beta chain is a study of blood T cells in healthy people across ages. Study as a whole: Researchers report that template switching captured about one barcoded beta molecule per two T cells.

This clonotype was observed a few times. The junction had 4 bases not matched to a gene; V was cut back by 6 bases and J by 2 bases. The germline gives CDR1 DFQATT, CDR2 SNEGSKA (reference sequence). CDR3 length: 14 residues. It was with a sample-barcoded 5' primer and a J-beta primer mix that a second PCR of about 6 to 12 cycles was run. A template-switch adaptor that had 12 random nucleotides put a tag on each cDNA molecule. MiXCR, run by TCRdb on the 5' RACE reads, gives a single entry per CDR3 protein. The sample contains 1.5 million to 2 million distinct CDR3 sequences, approximately 30% of which appear only once.

The TCR was taken from a woman aged 30 to 39 in good health. The chain employs TRBV20-1 and TRBJ2-3; 11 positions agree with TRBD1. Specimen: blood. The chain's CDR3 is CSAEDRGPTDTQYF. CDR3 nucleotide sequence: TGCAGTGCCGAGGACAGGGGGCCCACAGATACGCAGTATTTT.